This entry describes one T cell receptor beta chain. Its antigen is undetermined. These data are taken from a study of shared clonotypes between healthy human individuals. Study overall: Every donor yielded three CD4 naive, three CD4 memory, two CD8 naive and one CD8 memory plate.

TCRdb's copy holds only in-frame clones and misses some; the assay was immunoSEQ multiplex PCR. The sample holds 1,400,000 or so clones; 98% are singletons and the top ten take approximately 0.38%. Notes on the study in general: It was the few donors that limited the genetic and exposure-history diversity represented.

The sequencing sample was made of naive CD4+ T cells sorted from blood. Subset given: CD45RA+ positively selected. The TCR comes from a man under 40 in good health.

CDR3 DNA sequence: TGTGCCAGCAGTCCCCGACTGGGCTCCTACGAGCAGTACTTC. Encoded protein: CASSPRLGSYEQYF. The V gene is TRBV9, the J gene TRBJ2-7; D unclear. CDR1 is SGDLS and CDR2 is YYNGEE in the germline V gene. CDR3 size: 14 residues. V was clipped by 5 bases and J by 0 bases, with 12 bases between them.